These 20 T cell receptor beta chains share one sample of origin, sequenced in a study of blood T cell repertoires in COVID-19. The data were produced by immunoSEQ multiplex PCR, yet TCRdb's version contains in-frame clones alone and is incomplete. The sample consists of about 97,000 clones, 85% to 90% of them appearing once. The specimen sequenced was peripheral blood. The receptors stem from a human donor in a cohort sampled during active COVID-19.

The V gene is TRBV12-5, the J gene TRBJ2-7; weak D call: TRBD2 (6 bases). The CDR3 length is 13 residues. Germline loops: CDR1 LGHNT, CDR2 FRNRAP. The V and J ends lost 2 bases and 3 bases respectively, with 8 bases between them. In nucleotides, the CDR3 is TGTGCTAGTGGTTTGATCGGGGGCTACGAGCAGTACTTC. Residues: CASGLIGGYEQYF.

The chain uses TRBV10-1 and TRBJ2-6, with a tentative D call TRBD2 (6 bases). Trimming removed 8 bases at V and 0 bases at J, with 14 bases between. The germline CDR1 and CDR2 sequences are WNHNN and SYGVQD (reference sequence). The CDR3 contains 16 residues. CDR3 DNA sequence: TGCGCCAGCCCCACGGGGGAGCGCTCTGGGGCCAACGTCCTGACTTTC. Its translation: CASPTGERSGANVLTF.

This clone was counted once. V usage is TRBV7-9 and J usage is TRBJ2-1, with 7 bases fitting TRBD2. Unmatched junction bases numbered 8, after V lost 5 bases and J lost 1 base. Germline lookup yields CDR1 SEHNR and CDR2 FQNEAQ (reference sequence). The CDR3 has 16 amino acids. CDR3 residues: CASSNFGRDSYNEQFF. Written as DNA, the CDR3 is TGTGCCAGCAGCAACTTTGGGAGGGATTCCTACAATGAGCAGTTCTTC. Drawing the rest from reference TRBV7-9 and TRBJ2-1, the complete variable domain is DTGVSQNPRHKITKRGQNVTFRCDPISEHNRLYWYRQTLGQGPEFLTYFQNEAQLEKSRLLSDRFSAERPKGSFSTLEIQRTEQGDSAMYLCASSNFGRDSYNEQFFGPGTRLTVL.

The CDR3 bases are TGTGCCAGCAGCTTAGAAGTCCCAGGGGGCTTCCATACGGATCAAGAGACCCAGTACTTC. Protein sequence: CASSLEVPGGFHTDQETQYF. J is TRBJ2-5 and V is TRBV7-8; 8 positions match TRBD1. The germline V gene has CDR1 SGHVS and CDR2 FQNEAQ. This CDR3 region has 20 residues. With 1 base clipped from V and 2 bases from J, the junction kept 18 bases outside the gene matches.

V gene TRBV30 combines with J gene TRBJ2-1, with 8 bases aligning to TRBD1. The V gene's germline CDR1 is GTSNPN and CDR2 SVGIG (reference sequence). The CDR3 length is 14 residues. V shed 5 bases, J shed 6 bases, and the junction held 9 bases outside the gene matches. This chain's CDR3 is CAWAGQAVTNEQFF. Written as DNA, the CDR3 is TGTGCCTGGGCGGGACAGGCGGTTACCAATGAGCAGTTCTTC.

The chain joins TRBV27 to TRBJ2-1, with TRBD2 identical over 7 bases. Germline CDR1 is MNHEY and CDR2 is SMNVEV (reference sequence). The V segment lost 0 bases and the J segment 2 bases; nucleotides outside the gene matches: 1. The CDR3 extends over 15 amino acids. DNA of the CDR3: TGTGCCAGCAGTTTATCGAGCGGGGCCTACAATGAGCAGTTCTTC. Protein: CASSLSSGAYNEQFF.

The V call is TRBV9, the J call TRBJ2-3; 14 bases line up with TRBD2. V was pared by 4 bases and J by 3 bases, with 7 bases of the junction left unmatched. The germline V gene encodes CDR1 SGDLS and CDR2 YYNGEE. The length of the CDR3 is 17 residues. Here the CDR3 DNA reads TGTGCCAGCAGCCCGGGACTAGCGGGAGACCGGACAGATACGCAGTATTTT. Residues: CASSPGLAGDRTDTQYF. Full variable domain (rest looked up from reference TRBV9 and TRBJ2-3): DSGVTQTPKHLITATGQRVTLRCSPRSGDLSVYWYQQSLDQGLQFLIQYYNGEERAKGNILERFSAQQFPDLHSELNLSSLELGDSALYFCASSPGLAGDRTDTQYFGPGTRLTVL.

The chain has TRBV7-8 and TRBJ1-1; TRBD1 agrees at 7 bases. This CDR3 comprises 15 residues. Looked up from germline, CDR1 is SGHVS and CDR2 is FQNEAQ. V trimming: 5 bases; J trimming: 3 bases; junction bases outside the gene matches: 9. The CDR3 DNA reads as TGTGCCAGCAGCACACAAACAGGGGCCTACACTGAAGCTTTCTTT. It is translated as CASSTQTGAYTEAFF.

J is TRBJ2-1 and V is TRBV5-6; D may be TRBD2 (5 bases). The CDR3 runs to 16 residues. The germline gives CDR1 SGHDT, CDR2 YYEEEE. The germline V and J ends were trimmed by 0 bases and 0 bases, with 10 bases remaining between them. CDR3 protein: CASSLGAGSSYNEQFF. The CDR3 coding sequence is TGTGCCAGCAGCTTGGGCGCGGGTAGCTCCTACAATGAGCAGTTCTTC.

This chain joins TRBV18 and TRBJ1-5, with a possible D match to TRBD1 (5 bases). This CDR3 comprises 16 residues. The germline V gene encodes CDR1 KGHSH and CDR2 LQKENI. V was cut by 1 base and J by 5 bases, with 15 bases left in between. As DNA, the CDR3 is TGTGCCAGCTCACCACGGCAGGGTGAAGGCCATCAGCCCCAGCATTTT. Translated: CASSPRQGEGHQPQHF.

The chain is built from TRBV27 and TRBJ2-5; TRBD2 aligns across 15 bases. Germline V gives CDR1 MNHEY, CDR2 SMNVEV (reference sequence). The V and J ends lost 5 bases and 2 bases, in that order; junction bases with no gene match: 6. CDR3 length equals 17 residues. The CDR3 is CASSGLAGGPYQETQYF. For the CDR3, the DNA is TGTGCCAGCAGTGGACTAGCGGGAGGGCCCTATCAAGAGACCCAGTACTTC.

The rearrangement uses TRBV24-1 and TRBJ2-3; D unresolved. CDR1 KGHDR and CDR2 SFDVKD come from the germline V gene. This CDR3 comprises 16 residues. Deletions cut 3 bases from V and 4 bases from J, with 16 bases between. CDR3 DNA sequence: TGTGCCACCAGTGATCCACGTCTTGGGCAGTCAGATACGCAGTATTTT. Translation: CATSDPRLGQSDTQYF.

The chain carries TRBV9 and TRBJ1-6, with a weak D call TRBD1 (6 bases). Trimming took 3 bases from V and 10 from J, leaving 17 bases between them. This CDR3 is built from 15 residues. From germline, CDR1 is SGDLS and CDR2 YYNGEE. CDR3 sequence: CASSGGGAVGSPLHF. The CDR3 DNA follows: TGTGCCAGCAGCGGCGGGGGGGCTGTAGGGTCACCCCTCCACTTT.

This chain connects TRBV10-2 to TRBJ2-7, with 7 nucleotides matching TRBD1. This CDR3 comprises 14 residues. Trimming removed 8 bases from V and 1 base from J; junction bases left unmatched: 8. Per germline, CDR1 WSHSY and CDR2 SAAADI. The CDR3 spells CASGWTGDSYEQYF. CDR3 DNA: TGCGCCAGCGGGTGGACAGGAGATTCCTACGAGCAGTACTTC.

The chain combines TRBV19 with TRBJ2-7; D is possibly TRBD2 (6 bases). V dropped 4 bases and J dropped 3 bases, with 10 bases sitting between them. The CDR3 is made up of 13 amino acids. In germline, CDR1 is LNHDA, CDR2 SQIVND (reference sequence). CDR3 amino acids: CASSSGVFYEQYF. CDR3 bases: TGTGCCAGTAGTAGCGGGGTCTTCTACGAGCAGTACTTC.

This clone was found a few times. The genes are TRBV9 and TRBJ1-4; tentative D call: TRBD1 (6 bases). This CDR3 is 16 amino acids long. Germline lookup yields CDR1 SGDLS and CDR2 YYNGEE. V shed 1 base and J shed 8 bases, with 18 bases lying between them. This CDR3 reads CASSVNPQGPSEKLFF. The CDR3 DNA follows: TGTGCCAGCAGCGTAAACCCACAGGGTCCCTCGGAAAAACTGTTTTTT.

The count of this clone is one. The chain links TRBV10-1 to TRBJ2-3; 7 bases line up with TRBD1. The CDR3 is made up of 12 amino acids. V gave up 6 bases and J gave up 5 bases; unmatched junction bases: 2. The V gene's germline CDR1 is WNHNN and CDR2 SYGVQD (reference sequence). CDR3 protein: CASSPGGDTQYF. In DNA form, the CDR3 reads TGCGCCAGCAGCCCAGGGGGAGATACGCAGTATTTT.

The chain employs TRBV11-2 and TRBJ2-7, with D perhaps TRBD1 (5 bases). This CDR3 spans 12 amino acids. The V and J ends lost 5 bases and 3 bases respectively, with 8 bases between them. The germline CDR1 and CDR2 sequences are SGHAT and FQNNGV. The CDR3 sequence: CASSRGNYEQYF. The DNA of the CDR3 is TGTGCCAGCAGCAGGGGTAACTACGAGCAGTACTTC.

DNA of the CDR3: TGTGCCAGCAGTTTATATCCCACAGAGGGAAACACCATATATTTT. This encodes CASSLYPTEGNTIYF. This chain links TRBV28 with TRBJ1-3; D remains ambiguous. CDR1 and CDR2 from the germline V gene are MDHEN and SYDVKM. V was trimmed by 1 base and J by 4 bases, leaving 11 bases between them. The CDR3 runs 15 residues.

The J gene is TRBJ2-3, the V gene TRBV2; 12 bases map to TRBD2. Germline V gene lookup returns CDR1 SNHLY and CDR2 FYNNEI. V shed 2 bases and J 1 base; nucleotides not matched to a gene: 7. The CDR3 sequence is 18 residues long. CDR3 nucleotide sequence: TGTGCCAGCAGTGAACCCGCTAGCGGGGGGGCCGGCACAGATACGCAGTATTTT. Its translation is CASSEPASGGAGTDTQYF.